This T cell receptor (beta chain) was sequenced in a study of blood T cell repertoires in COVID-19. Study-level information: COVID-19 samples from acute and convalescent phases originated in the United States, Italy and Spain.

Original analysis: Reference gene primer amplification gave estimated nucleated cell counts. TCRdb keeps only in-frame clones here, not all; method: immunoSEQ multiplex PCR. The V and J calls and the clone size are those of that table, but D and trimming were determined from the DNA. The data show approximately 180,000 clones, about 90% seen once. CDR3 size: 20 residues. CDR1 MNHEY and CDR2 SMNVEV come from the germline V gene (reference sequence). V lost 2 bases to trimming and J lost 2 bases; unmatched junction nucleotides: 14. The participants were between about 18 and 95 years old and came from some 25 US areas.

This TCR derives from a human donor with acute COVID-19. The donor label of this sample is uncertain. J is TRBJ2-5 and V is TRBV27; 13 positions agree with TRBD2. Sequencing was performed on PBMCs or T cells enriched from blood (not recorded which). This chain's CDR3 is CASSLMGLAGHATVQETQYF. The CDR3 DNA reads as TGTGCCAGCAGTTTAATGGGACTAGCGGGGCATGCCACCGTTCAAGAGACCCAGTACTTC.